The clone carrying this T cell receptor beta chain was seen only a few times. With 5 bases removed from V and 4 bases from J, the gap between germline ends came to 9 bases. CDR3 length: 12 amino acids. CDR1 MNHNY and CDR2 SVGAGI come from the germline V gene (reference sequence). This specimen belongs to a study of blood T cell repertoires in COVID-19. The repertoire was sequenced with immunoSEQ multiplex PCR; TCRdb's copy has only in-frame clones and lacks some. The data show about 33,000 clones, approximately 86% seen once. Sequences were obtained from peripheral blood. This clonotype originated in a human donor in a cohort sampled during active COVID-19. V is TRBV6-6 and J is TRBJ2-7; no clear D gene. The CDR3 protein is CASSVDGYEQYF. DNA of the CDR3: TGTGCCAGCAGTGTCGACGGGTACGAGCAGTACTTC.